This T cell receptor (beta chain) was identified in a study of post-analysis software for immune sequencing data. The study's findings and limits: When the samples were clustered directly with F measure, those that had been prepared in the same batch showed strong co-clustering. Patients carried 5 or 6 TRBV segments more frequently than controls did, and TRBV5-6, TRBV5-1 and TRBV20-1 were among them. A significant reduction in normalized Chao1 diversity was observed in multiple sclerosis patients versus controls.

Concerning this clonotype: As yet, its antigen is unknown.

This CDR3 is built from 15 residues. CDR1 is SGDLS and CDR2 is YYNGEE in the germline V gene. V shed 3 bases and J shed 0 bases, with 10 bases lying between them. Included in the TCR beta cDNA libraries were unique molecular identifiers. Via MiXCR, TCRdb re-called the PCR reads, giving one row per CDR3 protein. Among under 650,000 distinct CDR3 sequences listed, roughly 47% were seen once. This receptor was taken from a girl aged 5-17 years with multiple sclerosis. This chain joins TRBV9 and TRBJ2-4, with D perhaps matching TRBD2 (5 bases). Sequencing was done on a sample of blood. CDR3 protein: CASSAGISAKNIQYF. The CDR3 DNA reads as TGTGCCAGCAGCGCGGGAATTTCAGCCAAAAACATTCAGTACTTC. The variable domain in full, completed from reference TRBV9 and TRBJ2-4, reads DSGVTQTPKHLITATGQRVTLRCSPRSGDLSVYWYQQSLDQGLQFLIQYYNGEERAKGNILERFSAQQFPDLHSELNLSSLELGDSALYFCASSAGISAKNIQYFGAGTRLSVL.